A single T cell receptor beta chain is shown here with its context. Its antigen is unknown. This sample stems from a study of cytomegalovirus exposure and HLA in healthy donors. Study findings and constraints: Cytomegalovirus-associated TCR beta chains were listed, numbering 150 to 200.

In germline, CDR1 is SEHNR, CDR2 FQNEAQ (reference sequence). The CDR3 is made up of 17 amino acids. Trimming removed 5 bases from V and 0 bases from J; junction bases left unmatched: 6. 13 Jbeta primers and 60 Vbeta primers were used for the PCR. In the original workflow: Roughly 76 million unique TCR beta chains, roughly 11 million of them shared, were counted by a later analysis. Assay used: immunoSEQ multiplex PCR; TCRdb lists only in-frame clones, some missing. V and J calls and clone size come straight from that table; D and trimming were deduced from the DNA. The repertoire holds about 120,000 clones, around 63% seen once, with 9% to 10% in the top ten.

The sequenced sample was PBMCs. The sequence came from a man between 35 and 55 years old in good health and CMV-seropositive. This rearrangement joins TRBV7-9 to TRBJ2-3, with 12 bases fitting TRBD2. The CDR3 region has the DNA TGTGCCAGCAGCATGACTAGCGGGGGTCCTAGCACAGATACGCAGTATTTT. This sequence encodes CASSMTSGGPSTDTQYF.